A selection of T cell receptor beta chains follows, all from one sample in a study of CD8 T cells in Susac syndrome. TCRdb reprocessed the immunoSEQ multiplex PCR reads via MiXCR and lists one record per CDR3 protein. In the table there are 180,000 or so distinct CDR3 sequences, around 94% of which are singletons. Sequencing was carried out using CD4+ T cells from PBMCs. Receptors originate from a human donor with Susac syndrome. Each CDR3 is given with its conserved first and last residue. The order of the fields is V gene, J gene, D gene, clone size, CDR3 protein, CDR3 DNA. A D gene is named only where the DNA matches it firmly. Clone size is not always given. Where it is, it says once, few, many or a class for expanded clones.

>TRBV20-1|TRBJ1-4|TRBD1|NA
CSARDRASTNEKLFF
TGCAGTGCGCGGGACAGGGCCTCAACTAATGAAAAACTGTTTTTT
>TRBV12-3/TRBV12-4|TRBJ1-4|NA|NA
CASTPDMGEKLFF
TGTGCCAGCACCCCGGACATGGGCGAAAAACTGTTTTTT
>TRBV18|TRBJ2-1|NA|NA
CASSPKGSSYNEQFF
TGTGCCAGCTCCCCAAAGGGGAGCTCCTACAATGAGCAGTTCTTC
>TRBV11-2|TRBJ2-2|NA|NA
CASSLGLGDTGELFF
TGTGCCAGCAGCTTAGGTCTCGGGGACACCGGGGAGCTGTTTTTT
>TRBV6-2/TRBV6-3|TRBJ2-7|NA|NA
CASSTPGAYEQYF
TGTGCCAGCAGTACTCCCGGGGCCTACGAGCAGTACTTC
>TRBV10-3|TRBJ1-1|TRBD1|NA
CAISSGTGGSENTEAFF
TGTGCCATCAGTTCCGGGACAGGGGGTTCTGAAAACACTGAAGCTTTCTTT
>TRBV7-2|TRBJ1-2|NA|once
CASSPQGPTPNYGYTF
TGTGCCAGCAGCCCCCAAGGCCCGACTCCTAACTATGGCTACACCTTC
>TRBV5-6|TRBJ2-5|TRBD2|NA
CASILSGMAETQYF
TGTGCCAGCATACTTAGCGGGATGGCGGAGACCCAGTACTTC
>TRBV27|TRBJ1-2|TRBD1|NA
CASSRYPTGAWGYTF
TGTGCCAGCAGTCGGTACCCCACAGGGGCTTGGGGCTACACCTTC
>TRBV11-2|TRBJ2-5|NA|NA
CASSSRVGGARGTQYF
TGTGCCAGCAGCTCCCGAGTAGGGGGAGCCCGTGGGACCCAGTACTTC
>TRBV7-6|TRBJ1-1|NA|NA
CASSLLGGNTEAFF
TGTGCCAGCAGCTTATTAGGGGGGAACACTGAAGCTTTCTTT
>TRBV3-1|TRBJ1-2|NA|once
CASSPRRGGSNGYTF
TGTGCCAGCAGCCCGCGGCGGGGGGGCAGCAATGGCTACACCTTC
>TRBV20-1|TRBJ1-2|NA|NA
CSASPPGEAHGYTF
TGCAGTGCTAGCCCCCCTGGGGAGGCTCATGGCTACACCTTC
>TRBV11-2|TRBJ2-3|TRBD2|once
CASSLGWTGRETDTQYF
TGTGCCAGCAGCTTAGGTTGGACCGGGAGGGAAACAGATACGCAGTATTTT
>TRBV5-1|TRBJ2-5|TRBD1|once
CASSELDRGETQYF
TGCGCCAGCAGCGAGCTGGACAGGGGAGAGACCCAGTACTTC
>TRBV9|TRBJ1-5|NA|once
CASSVVGFGGAQPQHF
TGTGCCAGCAGCGTAGTAGGGTTCGGGGGGGCCCAGCCCCAGCATTTT
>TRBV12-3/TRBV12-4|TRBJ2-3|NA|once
CASRLSTDTQYF
TGTGCCAGCAGACTAAGCACAGATACGCAGTATTTT
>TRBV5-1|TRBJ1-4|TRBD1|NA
CASSNALGQSEKLFF
TGCGCCAGCAGCAATGCACTGGGACAGAGCGAAAAACTGTTTTTT
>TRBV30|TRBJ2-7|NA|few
CAWSSGTYEQYF
TGTGCCTGGAGTTCCGGGACCTACGAGCAGTACTTC
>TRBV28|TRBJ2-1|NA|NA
CASSLAGRHNEQFF
TGTGCCAGCAGTTTAGCGGGAAGACACAATGAGCAGTTCTTC
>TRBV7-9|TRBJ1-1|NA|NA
CASSSTRVNTEAFF
TGTGCCAGCAGCTCTACCAGGGTGAACACTGAAGCTTTCTTT
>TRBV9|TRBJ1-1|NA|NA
CASSVSPANTEAFF
TGTGCCAGCAGCGTATCCCCAGCGAACACTGAAGCTTTCTTT
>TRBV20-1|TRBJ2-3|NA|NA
CSASRLEGDTQYF
TGCAGTGCCTCCCGGCTAGAGGGAGATACGCAGTATTTT
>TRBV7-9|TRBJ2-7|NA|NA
CASSLAGTQYEQYF
TGTGCCAGCAGCTTAGCCGGGACTCAATACGAGCAGTACTTC
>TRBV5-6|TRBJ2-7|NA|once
CASSPSGLYEQYF
TGTGCCAGCAGCCCTTCCGGCCTTTACGAGCAGTACTTC
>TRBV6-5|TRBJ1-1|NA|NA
CASRRGVLTEAFF
TGTGCCAGCAGACGAGGGGTGCTCACTGAAGCTTTCTTT
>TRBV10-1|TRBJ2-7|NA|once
CASSEGGSYEQYF
TGCGCCAGCAGTGAGGGTGGCTCCTACGAGCAGTACTTC
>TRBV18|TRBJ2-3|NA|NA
CASSPVYRQPRMTDTQYF
TGTGCCAGCTCACCAGTTTACCGACAGCCCCGAATGACAGATACGCAGTATTTT
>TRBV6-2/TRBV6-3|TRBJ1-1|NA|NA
CASTVTRNTEAFF
TGTGCCAGCACGGTCACAAGGAACACTGAAGCTTTCTTT
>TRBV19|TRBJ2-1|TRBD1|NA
CASSMRTGGTEQFF
TGTGCCAGTAGTATGCGGACAGGGGGGACTGAGCAGTTCTTC
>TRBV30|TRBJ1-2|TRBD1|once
CAWSRTGRNGYTF
TGTGCCTGGAGCCGGACAGGGAGGAATGGCTACACCTTC
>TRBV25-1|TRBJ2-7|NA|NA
CASSDTRTGSYEQYF
TGTGCCAGCAGTGATACCAGAACAGGGTCCTACGAGCAGTACTTC
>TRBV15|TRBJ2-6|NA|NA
CATSRDRVTGANVLTF
TGTGCCACCAGCAGAGATCGGGTGACTGGGGCCAACGTCCTGACTTTC